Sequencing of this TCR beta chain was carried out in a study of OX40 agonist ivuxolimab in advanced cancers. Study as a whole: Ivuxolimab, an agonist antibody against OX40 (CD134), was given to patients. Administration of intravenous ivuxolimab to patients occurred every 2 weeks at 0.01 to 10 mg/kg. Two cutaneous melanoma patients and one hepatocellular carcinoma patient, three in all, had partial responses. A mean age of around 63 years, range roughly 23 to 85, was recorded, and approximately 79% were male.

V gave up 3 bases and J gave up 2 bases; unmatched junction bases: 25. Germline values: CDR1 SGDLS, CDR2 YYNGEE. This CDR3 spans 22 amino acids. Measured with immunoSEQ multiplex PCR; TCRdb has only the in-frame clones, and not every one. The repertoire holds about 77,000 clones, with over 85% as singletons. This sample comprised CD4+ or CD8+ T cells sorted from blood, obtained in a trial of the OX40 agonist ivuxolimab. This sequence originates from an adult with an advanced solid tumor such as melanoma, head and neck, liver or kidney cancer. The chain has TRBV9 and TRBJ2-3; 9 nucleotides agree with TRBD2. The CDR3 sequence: CASSEPPGALRVAGDPTDTQYF. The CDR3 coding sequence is TGTGCCAGCAGCGAGCCCCCGGGCGCTTTGAGGGTAGCGGGAGACCCCACAGATACGCAGTATTTT.